This T cell receptor (beta chain) came from a study of blood T cell repertoires in COVID-19. Original processing methods: How many nucleated cells were present was estimated from reference gene primer amplification. Sequenced by immunoSEQ multiplex PCR; TCRdb stores in-frame clones only, minus some. V and J calls and clone size are as listed in that table; D and trimming were resolved from the DNA. Of roughly 100,000 clones in the sample, almost 95% were seen once. The TCR originated in a man aged 50-60 years with active COVID-19. The sequencing input was peripheral blood.

This CDR3 reads CSASPLLPGTSGSTKRGELFF. The CDR3 nucleotides are TGCAGTGCTAGTCCCCTTCTCCCCGGGACTAGCGGGAGCACCAAAAGAGGGGAGCTGTTTTTT. The chain combines TRBV20-1 with TRBJ2-2; TRBD2 matches 14 bases. The V gene end was trimmed by 3 bases and the J gene end by 8 bases; junction bases not matched to a gene: 23. The CDR3 spans 21 residues. From germline, CDR1 is DFQATT and CDR2 SNEGSKA (reference sequence).